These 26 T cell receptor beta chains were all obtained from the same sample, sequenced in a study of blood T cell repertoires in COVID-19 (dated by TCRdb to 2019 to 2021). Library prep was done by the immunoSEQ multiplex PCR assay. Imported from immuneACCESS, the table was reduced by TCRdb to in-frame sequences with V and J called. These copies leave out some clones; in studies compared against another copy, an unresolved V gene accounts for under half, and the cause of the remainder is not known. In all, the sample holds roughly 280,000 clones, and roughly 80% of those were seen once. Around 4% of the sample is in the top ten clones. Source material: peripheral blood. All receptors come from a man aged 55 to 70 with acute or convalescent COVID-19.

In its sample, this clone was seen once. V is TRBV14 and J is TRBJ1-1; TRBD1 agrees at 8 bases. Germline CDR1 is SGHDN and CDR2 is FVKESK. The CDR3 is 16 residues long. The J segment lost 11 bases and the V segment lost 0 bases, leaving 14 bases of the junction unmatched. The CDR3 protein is CASSQEPGQGALYAFF. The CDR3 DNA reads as TGTGCCAGCAGCCAAGAGCCTGGGCAGGGGGCTTTGTATGCTTTCTTT. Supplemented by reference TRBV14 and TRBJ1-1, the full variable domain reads EAGVTQFPSHSVIEKGQTVTLRCDPISGHDNLYWYRRVMGKEIKFLLHFVKESKQDESGMPNNRFLAERTGGTYSTLKVQPAELEDSGVYFCASSQEPGQGALYAFFGQGTRLTVV.

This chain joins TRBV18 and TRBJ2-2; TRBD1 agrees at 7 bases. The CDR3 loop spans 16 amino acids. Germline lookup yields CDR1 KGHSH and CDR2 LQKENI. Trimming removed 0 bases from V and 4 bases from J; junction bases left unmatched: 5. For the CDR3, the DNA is TGTGCCAGCTCACCACCCCGACAGGGTGGCACCGGGGAGCTGTTTTTT. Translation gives CASSPPRQGGTGELFF.

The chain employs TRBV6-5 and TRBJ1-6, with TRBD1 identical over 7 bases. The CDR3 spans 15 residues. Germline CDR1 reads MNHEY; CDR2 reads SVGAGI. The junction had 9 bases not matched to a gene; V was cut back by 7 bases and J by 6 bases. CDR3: CASNRQGGGNSPLHF. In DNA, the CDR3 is TGTGCCAGCAACAGACAGGGAGGTGGTAATTCACCCCTCCACTTT.

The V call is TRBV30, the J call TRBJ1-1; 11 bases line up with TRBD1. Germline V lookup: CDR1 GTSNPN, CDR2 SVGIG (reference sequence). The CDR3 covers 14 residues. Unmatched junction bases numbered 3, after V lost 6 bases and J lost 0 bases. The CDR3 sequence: CACRDRGMNTEAFF. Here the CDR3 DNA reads TGTGCCTGCCGGGACAGGGGGATGAACACTGAAGCTTTCTTT.

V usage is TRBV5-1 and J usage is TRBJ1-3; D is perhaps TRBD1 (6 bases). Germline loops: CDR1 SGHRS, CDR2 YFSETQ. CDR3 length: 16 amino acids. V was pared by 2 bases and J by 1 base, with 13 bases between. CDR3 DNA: TGCGCCAGCAGCTTCGGGGGGGCAGGTTCTGGAAACACCATATATTTT. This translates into CASSFGGAGSGNTIYF. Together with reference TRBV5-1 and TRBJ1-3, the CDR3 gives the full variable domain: KAGVTQTPRYLIKTRGQQVTLSCSPISGHRSVSWYQQTPGQGLQFLFEYFSETQRNKGNFPGRFSGRQFSNSRSEMNVSTLELGDSALYLCASSFGGAGSGNTIYFGEGSWLTVV.

The CDR3 protein is CASSPGKGAFF. CDR3 DNA sequence: TGTGCCAGCAGCCCAGGGAAGGGCGCTTTCTTT. This sequence joins TRBV7-3 and TRBJ1-1; tentative D call: TRBD1 (5 bases). This CDR3 comprises 11 residues. V lost 5 bases and J lost 11, with 12 bases in between. Germline V gives CDR1 SGHTA, CDR2 FQGTGA.

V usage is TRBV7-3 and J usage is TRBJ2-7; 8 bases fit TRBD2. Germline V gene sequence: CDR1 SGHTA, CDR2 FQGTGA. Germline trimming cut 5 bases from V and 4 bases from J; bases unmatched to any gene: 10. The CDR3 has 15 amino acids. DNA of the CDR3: TGTGCCAGCAGCCTAAGTAGCGGGAAGATGTACGAGCAGTACTTC. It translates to CASSLSSGKMYEQYF.

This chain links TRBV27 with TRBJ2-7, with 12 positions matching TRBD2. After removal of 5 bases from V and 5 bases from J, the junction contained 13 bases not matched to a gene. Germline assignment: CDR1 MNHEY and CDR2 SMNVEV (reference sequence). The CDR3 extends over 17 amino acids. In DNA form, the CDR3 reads TGTGCCAGCAGTCCCCGACTAGCGGGAGTGGAGTTCCACGAGCAGTACTTC. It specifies CASSPRLAGVEFHEQYF.

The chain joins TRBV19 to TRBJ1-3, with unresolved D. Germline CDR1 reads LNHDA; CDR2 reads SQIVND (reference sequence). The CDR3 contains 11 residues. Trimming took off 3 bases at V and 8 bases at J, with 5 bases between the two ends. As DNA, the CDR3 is TGTGCCAGTAGTATCGGGTACACCATATATTTT. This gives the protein CASSIGYTIYF.

For the CDR3, the DNA is TGTGCCACCAGTGATCCCCACAGGGAAGGAGGCACAGATACGCAGTATTTT. Translation: CATSDPHREGGTDTQYF. The chain links TRBV24-1 to TRBJ2-3; a weak D match, TRBD1 (6 bases). Germline lookup yields CDR1 KGHDR and CDR2 SFDVKD. The CDR3 is made up of 17 amino acids. Trimming took 3 bases from V and 1 from J, leaving 16 bases between them.

CDR3 bases: TGTGCCAGCAGCCCCAACAGGGCCGCTGCCTACAATGAGCAGTTCTTC. It encodes CASSPNRAAAYNEQFF. V and J are TRBV27 and TRBJ2-1; D might be TRBD1 (6 bases). Trimming cost V 6 bases and J 2 bases, with 17 bases left between them. CDR3 length: 16 amino acids. CDR1 and CDR2 from the germline V gene are MNHEY and SMNVEV (reference sequence).

The CDR3 loop is CASLSGTSGRDTQYF. The CDR3 DNA reads as TGTGCCAGCCTCTCCGGGACTAGCGGGAGAGATACGCAGTATTTT. This chain joins TRBV6-5 and TRBJ2-3; 14 nucleotides line up with TRBD2. The ends lost 8 bases at V and 5 bases at J; junction bases unmatched: 6. The CDR3 contains 15 residues. Per germline, CDR1 MNHEY and CDR2 SVGAGI.

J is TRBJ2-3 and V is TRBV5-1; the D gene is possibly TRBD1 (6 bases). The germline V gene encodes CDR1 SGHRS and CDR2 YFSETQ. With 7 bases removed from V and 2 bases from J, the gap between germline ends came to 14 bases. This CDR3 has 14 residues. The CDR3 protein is CASGGGLITDTQYF. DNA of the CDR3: TGCGCCAGCGGGGGCGGTCTCATCACAGATACGCAGTATTTT.

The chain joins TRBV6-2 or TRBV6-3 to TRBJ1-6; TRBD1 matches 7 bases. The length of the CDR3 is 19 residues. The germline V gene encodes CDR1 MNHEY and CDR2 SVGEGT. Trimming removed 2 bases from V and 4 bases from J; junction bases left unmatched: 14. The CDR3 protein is CASSYKAGTASLYNSPLHF. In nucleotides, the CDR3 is TGTGCCAGCAGTTACAAGGCCGGGACAGCCAGCCTGTATAATTCACCCCTCCACTTT.

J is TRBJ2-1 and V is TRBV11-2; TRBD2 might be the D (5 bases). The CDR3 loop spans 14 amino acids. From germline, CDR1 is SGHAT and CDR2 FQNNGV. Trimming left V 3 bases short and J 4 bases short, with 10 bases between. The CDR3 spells CASSFPGIYNEQFF. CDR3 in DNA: TGTGCCAGCAGCTTCCCGGGGATATACAATGAGCAGTTCTTC.

The CDR3 here is CASNVEGSGYTF. The DNA of the CDR3 is TGCGCCAGCAACGTGGAGGGGAGCGGCTACACCTTC. The V call is TRBV10-1, the J call TRBJ1-2; a possible D gene is TRBD1 (5 bases). This CDR3 is built from 12 residues. Trimming pared 7 bases from V and 8 bases from J, leaving 14 bases between. CDR1 is WNHNN, CDR2 SYGVQD, per germline (reference sequence).

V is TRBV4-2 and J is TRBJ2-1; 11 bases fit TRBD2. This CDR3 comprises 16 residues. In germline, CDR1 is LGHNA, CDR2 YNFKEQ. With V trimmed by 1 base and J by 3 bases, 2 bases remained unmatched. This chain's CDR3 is CASSQVGTSGYNEQFF. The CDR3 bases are TGTGCCAGCAGCCAAGTTGGGACTAGCGGCTACAATGAGCAGTTCTTC.

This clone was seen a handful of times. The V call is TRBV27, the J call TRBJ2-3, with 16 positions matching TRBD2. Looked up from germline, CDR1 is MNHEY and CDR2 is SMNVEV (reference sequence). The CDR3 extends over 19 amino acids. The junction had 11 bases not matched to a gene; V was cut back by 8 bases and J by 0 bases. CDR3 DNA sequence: TGTGCCAGCCGTCTCCTGGGACTAGCGGGAGGGCTAAGCACAGATACGCAGTATTTT. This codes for CASRLLGLAGGLSTDTQYF.

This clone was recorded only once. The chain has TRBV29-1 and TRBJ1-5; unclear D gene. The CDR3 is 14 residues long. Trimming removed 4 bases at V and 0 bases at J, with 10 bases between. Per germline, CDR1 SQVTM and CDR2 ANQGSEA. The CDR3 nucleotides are TGCAGCGTTGTCGCTGTCTATAGCAATCAGCCCCAGCATTTT. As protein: CSVVAVYSNQPQHF. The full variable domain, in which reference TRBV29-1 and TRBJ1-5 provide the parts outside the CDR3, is SAVISQKPSRDICQRGTSLTIQCQVDSQVTMMFWYRQQPGQSLTLIATANQGSEATYESGFVIDKFPISRPNLTFSTLTVSNMSPEDSSIYLCSVVAVYSNQPQHFGDGTRLSIL.

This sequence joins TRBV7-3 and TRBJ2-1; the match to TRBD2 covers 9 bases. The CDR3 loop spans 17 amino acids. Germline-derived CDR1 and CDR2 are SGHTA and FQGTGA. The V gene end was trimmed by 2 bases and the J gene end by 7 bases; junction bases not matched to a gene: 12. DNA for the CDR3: TGTGCCAGCAGCTTAGGGGCAGCGGGGGGAAAAGGGAATGAGCAGTTCTTC. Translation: CASSLGAAGGKGNEQFF.

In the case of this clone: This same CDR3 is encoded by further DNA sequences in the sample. DNA of the CDR3: TGTGCCAGCAGGCTGGGAGGAAACAATGAGCAGTTCTTC. It specifies CASRLGGNNEQFF. The chain carries TRBV2 and TRBJ2-1; TRBD2 might be the D (6 bases). Trimming removed 6 bases from V and 5 bases from J, with 11 bases in between. From germline, CDR1 is SNHLY and CDR2 FYNNEI. The CDR3 runs to 13 residues.

The CDR3, as DNA: TGTGCCAGCACCTTGAGACTAGCGGGATACAATGAGCAGTTCTTC. Translated, it gives CASTLRLAGYNEQFF. The chain combines TRBV7-2 with TRBJ2-1; the match to TRBD2 covers 11 bases. The CDR3 consists of 15 residues. Germline V lookup: CDR1 SGHTA, CDR2 FQGNSA. Trimming removed 7 bases from V and 4 bases from J; junction bases left unmatched: 6.

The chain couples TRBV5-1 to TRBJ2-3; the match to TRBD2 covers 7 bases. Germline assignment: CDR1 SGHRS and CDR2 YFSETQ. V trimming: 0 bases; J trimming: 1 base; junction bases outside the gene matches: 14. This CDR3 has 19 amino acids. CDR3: CASSLESRLASGRTDTQYF. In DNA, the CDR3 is TGCGCCAGCAGCTTGGAATCTCGGTTGGCTAGCGGACGCACAGATACGCAGTATTTT.

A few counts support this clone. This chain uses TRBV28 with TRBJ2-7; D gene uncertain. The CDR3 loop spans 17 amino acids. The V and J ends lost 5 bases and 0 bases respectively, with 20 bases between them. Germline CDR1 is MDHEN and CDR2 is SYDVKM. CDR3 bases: TGTGCCAGCAGTCTGCTCGCGGCGAGCGCGAGCTCCTACGAGCAGTACTTC. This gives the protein CASSLLAASASSYEQYF.

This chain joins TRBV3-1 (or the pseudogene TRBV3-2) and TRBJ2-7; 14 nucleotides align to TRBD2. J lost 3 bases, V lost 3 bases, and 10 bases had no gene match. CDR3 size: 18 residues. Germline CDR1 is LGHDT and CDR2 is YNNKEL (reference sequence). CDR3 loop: CASSHPLRTSGGSYEQYF. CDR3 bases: TGTGCCAGCAGCCACCCCCTTCGGACTAGCGGGGGGAGCTACGAGCAGTACTTC.

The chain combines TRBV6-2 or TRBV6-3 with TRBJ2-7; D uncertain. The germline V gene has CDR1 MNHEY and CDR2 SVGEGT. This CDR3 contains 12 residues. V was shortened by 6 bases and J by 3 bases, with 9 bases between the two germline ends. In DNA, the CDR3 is TGTGCCAGCAGCCTGTCCGGCTACGAGCAGTACTTC. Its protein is CASSLSGYEQYF.